What follows is one T cell receptor (beta chain) and its context. The antigen is unknown. In the PCR, 60 Vbeta and 13 Jbeta primers were used. The repertoire was sequenced with immunoSEQ multiplex PCR; TCRdb's copy has only in-frame clones and lacks some. This table has some 150,000 clones, roughly 76% appearing once. The sample comes from a study of cytomegalovirus exposure and HLA in healthy donors. Study-level findings and limits: Later analysis indicated greater clonal expansion among HLA-associated TCR beta chains than among equally common other chains. TCR sequences were mostly rare, though some public TCRs occurred in many donors. Cytomegalovirus-associated status was assigned to 150 to 200 TCR beta chains.

The CDR3 loop spans 19 amino acids. J was trimmed by 1 base and V by 5 bases; bases with no gene match: 19. The germline CDR1 and CDR2 sequences are SGHRS and YFSETQ. Sequencing was carried out using PBMCs. The rearrangement uses TRBV5-1 and TRBJ1-2; 8 bases are a match to TRBD1. The clonotype was recovered from a female donor in good health and CMV-seronegative. In DNA form, the CDR3 reads TGCGCCAGCAGTCATCTAGCGGGACAGGATGTACATCGTAACTATGGCTACACCTTC. It translates to CASSHLAGQDVHRNYGYTF. The whole variable domain, remainder taken from reference TRBV5-1 and TRBJ1-2, is KAGVTQTPRYLIKTRGQQVTLSCSPISGHRSVSWYQQTPGQGLQFLFEYFSETQRNKGNFPGRFSGRQFSNSRSEMNVSTLELGDSALYLCASSHLAGQDVHRNYGYTFGSGTRLTVV.